This T cell receptor beta chain was sequenced for a study of blood T cell repertoires in COVID-19. Study overall: PBMCs, B-cell-depleted T cells, or T cells were the source of the cDNA or gDNA that made up the material.

Here immunoSEQ multiplex PCR was the method, and the copy in TCRdb shows in-frame clones only, minus some. The data contain approximately 88,000 clones, 75% to 90% of them singletons. The CDR3 sequence is 14 residues long. Germline CDR1 and CDR2: SEHNR and FQNEAQ (reference sequence). Trimming took 3 bases from V and 0 from J, leaving 5 bases between them. This chain joins TRBV7-9 and TRBJ1-4; the D is unclear. The sequencing sample was made of peripheral blood. The source of this sequence is a male donor with acute or convalescent COVID-19. This CDR3 is CASSFQTTNEKLFF. The CDR3 DNA reads as TGTGCCAGCAGCTTCCAGACAACTAATGAAAAACTGTTTTTT.